The T cell receptor (delta chain) described here comes from a study of γδ T cells in repeated Plasmodium falciparum infection. Germline V lookup: CDR1 TSESDYY, CDR2 QEAYKQQN. The CDR3 sequence is 25 residues long. TCRdb reanalyzed the multiplex PCR reads using CATT. The data contain under 65,000 delta-chain clones, approximately 1.7% of them seen just once; the ten biggest clones take up 15%. This clone appeared a few times. Other nucleotide sequences from this sample produce the same CDR3. Vgamma9/Vdelta2+ and Vdelta2-negative gammadelta T cells were flow-sorted from PBMC for bulk sequencing. No J gene was assigned, while the V gene was called as TRAV38-2/DV8. Sequenced sample: gamma-delta T cells from blood. The TCR originated in a pool of human donors (malaria-infected and uninfected, not separated). Here the CDR3 reads CAYRSAFHVSSSPPYSEFPPHKLIF. In DNA form, the CDR3 reads TGTGCTTATAGGAGCGCGTTCCACGTGAGTTCTTCCCCACCGTACTCTGAGTTCCCTCCGCATAAACTCATCTTC.